This T cell receptor beta chain derives from a study of blood T cell repertoires in COVID-19. Whole-study context: Donors in the United States, Italy and Spain gave samples during acute or convalescent COVID-19. T cells, B-cell-depleted T cells, or PBMCs provided the cDNA or gDNA that served as material.

Under the authors' procedure: Reference gene primer amplification yielded estimated nucleated cell counts. Method: immunoSEQ multiplex PCR; TCRdb's copy keeps in-frame clones and lacks some. The DNA gave D and trimming, while V, J and clone size come from that table. Of around 150,000 clones in the sample, around 85% were seen once. V lost 4 bases, J lost 7 bases, and 8 bases lay in between. Germline V gene lookup returns CDR1 LGHDT and CDR2 YNNKEL (reference sequence). This CDR3 is built from 13 residues. This sequence originates from a human donor with acute or convalescent COVID-19. The donor label of this sample is uncertain. The chain uses TRBV3-1 (or the pseudogene TRBV3-2) and TRBJ1-6; D uncertain. The sample consisted of peripheral blood. The CDR3 here is CASSPALNSPLHF. DNA for the CDR3: TGTGCCAGCAGCCCAGCACTAAATTCACCCCTCCACTTT.